This is a list of T cell receptor beta chains from one sample in a study of identical twins. TCRdb re-called the 5' RACE reads through MiXCR, storing one row per CDR3 protein. The sample lists around 470,000 distinct CDR3 sequences; around 14% were seen once. These data are also associated with another study on yellow fever vaccine responses in identical twins.

The specimen sequenced was CD4+ T cells sorted from blood. The receptors shown here come from a woman aged 18-29 years in good health. Each CDR3 is given without its conserved first and last residue.

V gene: TRBV29-1; J gene: TRBJ2-1; CDR3 protein: SVDSGILSSYNEQF
V gene: TRBV7-2; J gene: TRBJ2-1; CDR3 protein: ASSLGLAGRYNEQF
V gene: TRBV7-2; J gene: TRBJ2-7; CDR3 protein: ASSLVGAGVSYEQY
V gene: TRBV12-3/TRBV12-4; J gene: TRBJ2-7; CDR3 protein: ASSLRSGSNYEQY
V gene: TRBV12-3/TRBV12-4; J gene: TRBJ2-2; CDR3 protein: ASRDPLKGTGELF
V gene: TRBV7-2; J gene: TRBJ1-6; CDR3 protein: ASSPNLFSYNSPLH
V gene: TRBV15; J gene: TRBJ2-5; CDR3 protein: ATSRETGSRGQETQY
V gene: TRBV12-3/TRBV12-4; J gene: TRBJ2-5; CDR3 protein: ASRTPGETQY
V gene: TRBV28; J gene: TRBJ2-5; CDR3 protein: ASSSPGTGGKETQY
V gene: TRBV29-1; J gene: TRBJ2-5; CDR3 protein: SVATGEETQY
V gene: TRBV7-2; J gene: TRBJ2-3; CDR3 protein: ASSRKEGGFTQY
V gene: TRBV5-6; J gene: TRBJ1-4; CDR3 protein: ASSLRSVYNEKLF
V gene: TRBV4-2; J gene: TRBJ2-1; CDR3 protein: ATALDRESYNEQF
V gene: TRBV15; J gene: TRBJ1-6; CDR3 protein: ATSSRVQESPLH
V gene: TRBV3-1; J gene: TRBJ2-3; CDR3 protein: ASSLTGDSVDTQY
V gene: TRBV12-3/TRBV12-4; J gene: TRBJ1-1; CDR3 protein: ASSAGGPLNTEAF
V gene: TRBV10-2; J gene: TRBJ2-3; CDR3 protein: ASGGTSGRDTQY
V gene: TRBV12-3/TRBV12-4; J gene: TRBJ1-1; CDR3 protein: ASSSNEAF
V gene: TRBV27; J gene: TRBJ2-7; CDR3 protein: ASSFRDISYEQY
V gene: TRBV7-9; J gene: TRBJ2-3; CDR3 protein: ASSQRGSGVRTDTQY
V gene: TRBV28; J gene: TRBJ2-1; CDR3 protein: ASSPQGRSYNEQF
V gene: TRBV9; J gene: TRBJ2-6; CDR3 protein: ASSVVPGGANVLT
V gene: TRBV18; J gene: TRBJ2-7; CDR3 protein: ASSLRDPLMGEQY
V gene: TRBV14; J gene: TRBJ1-6; CDR3 protein: ASSQAGVLLNSPLH
V gene: TRBV7-9; J gene: TRBJ2-3; CDR3 protein: ASSHDTSSTDTQY
V gene: TRBV28; J gene: TRBJ2-1; CDR3 protein: ASKGTSGGASYNEQF
V gene: TRBV11-2; J gene: TRBJ2-7; CDR3 protein: ASSSYKESYEQY
V gene: TRBV24-1; J gene: TRBJ1-2; CDR3 protein: ATSDPRQAANYGYT
V gene: TRBV6-1; J gene: TRBJ2-3; CDR3 protein: ASRNSGGVDTQY
V gene: TRBV20-1; J gene: TRBJ2-7; CDR3 protein: SATRQGTEQY
V gene: TRBV5-1; J gene: TRBJ2-5; CDR3 protein: ASSLEALQETQY
V gene: TRBV6-2/TRBV6-3; J gene: TRBJ1-1; CDR3 protein: ASSYSGGRIASEAF
V gene: TRBV7-2; J gene: TRBJ2-3; CDR3 protein: ASSLADTDTQY
V gene: TRBV9; J gene: TRBJ1-2; CDR3 protein: ASSVDRANYGYT
V gene: TRBV7-2; J gene: TRBJ1-6; CDR3 protein: ASSLPNSPLH
V gene: TRBV7-9; J gene: TRBJ2-2; CDR3 protein: ASSLVAGPGELF
V gene: TRBV7-2; J gene: TRBJ2-1; CDR3 protein: ASSPTSGKGNEQF
V gene: TRBV5-6; J gene: TRBJ2-3; CDR3 protein: ASSIARDRGRGTDTQY
V gene: TRBV28; J gene: TRBJ1-2; CDR3 protein: ASSSPWTGGYGYT
V gene: TRBV4-2; J gene: TRBJ2-7; CDR3 protein: ASSQAVSSSSYEQY
V gene: TRBV5-1; J gene: TRBJ2-7; CDR3 protein: ASSLQGDRYEQY
V gene: TRBV2; J gene: TRBJ2-7; CDR3 protein: ASSKGQNPMAEQY
V gene: TRBV15; J gene: TRBJ2-1; CDR3 protein: ATSRDEREFYNEQF
V gene: TRBV28; J gene: TRBJ1-1; CDR3 protein: ASRSGLRISEAF
V gene: TRBV5-1; J gene: TRBJ2-2; CDR3 protein: ASSLERLAGGELF
V gene: TRBV5-1; J gene: TRBJ2-3; CDR3 protein: ASSLEGTGLGTQY
V gene: TRBV5-1; J gene: TRBJ2-5; CDR3 protein: ASSYGLAMGLGETQY
V gene: TRBV6-2/TRBV6-3; J gene: TRBJ2-7; CDR3 protein: ASTDRSYEQY
V gene: TRBV3-1; J gene: TRBJ1-1; CDR3 protein: ASRYRGNTEAF
V gene: TRBV28; J gene: TRBJ2-7; CDR3 protein: ASSLRKTVSYEQY
V gene: TRBV9; J gene: TRBJ2-2; CDR3 protein: ASSVLGQTNTGELF
V gene: TRBV11-2; J gene: TRBJ1-4; CDR3 protein: ASSFNHEKLF
V gene: TRBV5-8; J gene: TRBJ2-7; CDR3 protein: ASSYPSSYEQY
V gene: TRBV28; J gene: TRBJ2-5; CDR3 protein: ASSSPGGGKQTQY
V gene: TRBV29-1; J gene: TRBJ2-7; CDR3 protein: SAQTLSYEQY
V gene: TRBV3-1; J gene: TRBJ2-5; CDR3 protein: ASSLKPSFETQY
V gene: TRBV10-3; J gene: TRBJ2-4; CDR3 protein: ASNGAIENIQY